These 10 T cell receptor beta chains were sequenced from one sample in a study of blood T cell repertoires in COVID-19. Profiled with immunoSEQ multiplex PCR; TCRdb holds only in-frame clones, not every one. Of about 350,000 clones listed, 87% are singletons. The sample was PBMCs or T cells enriched from blood (not recorded which). Receptors were obtained from a woman aged 25 to 45 who had recovered from COVID-19.

This chain links TRBV4-1 with TRBJ1-3; D is possibly TRBD1 (5 bases). Germline values: CDR1 MGHRA, CDR2 YSYEKL. V lost 1 base, J lost 7 bases, and 11 bases lay in between. The length of the CDR3 is 14 residues. CDR3 amino acids: CASSQGGGWNTIYF. CDR3 coding DNA: TGCGCCAGCAGCCAAGGGGGCGGTTGGAACACCATATATTTT.

The rearrangement joins TRBV7-6 to TRBJ1-1, with D unclear. In germline, CDR1 is SGHVS, CDR2 FNYEAQ. V was trimmed by 3 bases and J by 0 bases, leaving 8 bases between them. This CDR3 contains 14 residues. The CDR3 bases are TGTGCCAGCAGCTTGACATCCATGAACACTGAAGCTTTCTTT. It is translated as CASSLTSMNTEAFF.

V usage is TRBV6-2 or TRBV6-3 and J usage is TRBJ1-5; TRBD1 agrees at 10 bases. With 6 bases clipped from V and 8 bases from J, the junction kept 7 bases outside the gene matches. CDR3 length equals 14 residues. Looked up from germline, CDR1 is MNHEY and CDR2 is SVGEGT. This CDR3 is CASSPRTGGEPQHF. In nucleotides, the CDR3 is TGTGCCAGCAGCCCCCGGACAGGGGGTGAGCCCCAGCATTTT.

This clone was seen once. The sample holds other DNA sequences that translate to the same CDR3. This sequence joins TRBV5-1 and TRBJ1-1; 7 bases fit TRBD1. Germline V gene lookup returns CDR1 SGHRS and CDR2 YFSETQ. V shed 0 bases and J 7 bases; nucleotides not matched to a gene: 3. The CDR3 is 13 amino acids. CDR3 DNA: TGCGCCAGCAGCTTGGCCGGGGACAGTGAAGCTTTCTTT. It yields the protein CASSLAGDSEAFF.

The CDR3 coding sequence is TGTGCCAGCAGCTCACGGACCGGGGACACAGATACGCAGTATTTT. It is translated as CASSSRTGDTDTQYF. The rearrangement uses TRBV5-4 and TRBJ2-3; possibly TRBD2 for D (5 bases). Germline assignment: CDR1 SGHNT and CDR2 YYREEE (reference sequence). This CDR3 comprises 15 residues. Trimming removed 3 bases from V and 2 bases from J, with 13 bases in between. The full variable domain, completed using reference TRBV5-4 and TRBJ2-3, is ETGVTQSPTHLIKTRGQQVTLRCSSQSGHNTVSWYQQALGQGPQFIFQYYREEENGRGNFPPRFSGLQFPNYSSELNVNALELDDSALYLCASSSRTGDTDTQYFGPGTRLTVL.

The chain has TRBV19 and TRBJ1-6, with 11 nucleotides matching TRBD1. Germline CDR1 is LNHDA and CDR2 is SQIVND (reference sequence). This CDR3 is built from 14 residues. V lost 5 bases and J lost 10; bases outside the gene matches: 4. The CDR3: CASSRGQGDSPLHF. The CDR3 nucleotides are TGTGCCAGTAGTCGGGGACAGGGGGACTCACCCCTCCACTTT.

The chain combines TRBV6-4 with TRBJ1-2; D gene unclear. This CDR3 is 11 amino acids long. Per germline, CDR1 MRHNA and CDR2 SNTAGT. Trimming took off 10 bases at V and 6 bases at J, with 12 bases between the two ends. CDR3 nucleotide sequence: TGTGCCACCCAAGGTAGCCATGGCTACACCTTC. Protein: CATQGSHGYTF.

The V and J genes are TRBV29-1 and TRBJ1-2; D is ambiguous. This CDR3 has 13 residues. Trimming removed 7 bases at V and 0 bases at J, with 12 bases between. Germline CDR1 is SQVTM and CDR2 is ANQGSEA. The CDR3 DNA sequence: TGCAGCGCCCTTCACGGGTCTAACTATGGCTACACCTTC. Amino acids: CSALHGSNYGYTF.

The chain is built from TRBV4-2 and TRBJ1-2, with TRBD1 matching 7 bases. V shed 0 bases, J shed 5 bases, and the junction held 6 bases outside the gene matches. The CDR3 totals 15 residues. CDR1 is LGHNA, CDR2 YNFKEQ, per germline. The CDR3 is CASSQDDLTGYGYTF. The CDR3 DNA reads as TGTGCCAGCAGCCAAGATGATTTGACAGGGTATGGCTACACCTTC.

The chain uses TRBV4-1 and TRBJ2-5; 10 bases line up with TRBD2. Trimming took 0 bases from V and 4 from J; bases not matched to a gene: 5. The CDR3 is 16 amino acids. Germline V gene lookup returns CDR1 MGHRA and CDR2 YSYEKL. CDR3 residues: CASSQERLAGAETQYF. CDR3 DNA sequence: TGCGCCAGCAGCCAAGAGCGCCTAGCGGGGGCAGAGACCCAGTACTTC.